The next 7 T cell receptor beta chains were all read from a single sample in a study of T cells in Graves' hyperthyroidism and ophthalmopathy. Amplified regions were TCR beta CDR3 sequences from RNA transcripts. TCR CDR3 underwent first-round RT-PCR with the HTBI primer set. Via MiXCR, TCRdb re-called the multiplex PCR reads, giving one row per CDR3 protein. The sample consists of fewer than 650,000 distinct CDR3 sequences, 14% of them appearing once. Sequenced sample: blood. The receptors were sampled from a woman between 40 and 50 years old with Graves' hyperthyroidism.

The sample holds many counts of this clonotype. V usage is TRBV2 and J usage is TRBJ2-1; TRBD2 matches at 7 bases. CDR1 is SNHLY and CDR2 is FYNNEI in the germline V gene. With 7 bases clipped from V and 9 bases from J, the junction kept 9 bases outside the gene matches. The CDR3 loop spans 13 amino acids. The CDR3 nucleotides read TGTGCCAGCAAGGAGCGGGAAGTTGGTGAGCAGTTCTTC. Translation gives CASKEREVGEQFF.

This clonotype was detected ten times or more. The chain uses TRBV10-1 and TRBJ1-2; tentative D call: TRBD1 (5 bases). This CDR3 contains 15 residues. With 2 bases removed from V and 2 bases from J, the gap between germline ends came to 12 bases. Germline V lookup: CDR1 WNHNN, CDR2 SYGVQD (reference sequence). The CDR3 DNA is TGCGCCAGCAGTGAGATAGGGGATAAGAACTATGGCTACACCTTC. This gives the protein CASSEIGDKNYGYTF.

CDR3 region: CASRSSGTGGEEQYF. The DNA for the CDR3 is TGTGCCAGCCGCTCCTCCGGGACAGGGGGCGAGGAGCAGTACTTC. The rearrangement uses TRBV11-1 and TRBJ2-7; 12 bases are a match to TRBD1. The CDR3 runs 15 residues. With V trimmed by 8 bases and J by 7 bases, 12 bases remained unmatched. Germline loops: CDR1 SGHAT, CDR2 FQDESV (reference sequence).

The chain carries TRBV24-1 and TRBJ1-3; D unresolved. The CDR3 spans 16 residues. Trimming cost V 1 base and J 0 bases, with 9 bases left between them. Germline CDR1 and CDR2: KGHDR and SFDVKD. The DNA of the CDR3 is TGTGCCACCAGTGATTTAGGAAGAAGCTCTGGAAACACCATATATTTT. Amino acids: CATSDLGRSSGNTIYF.

This clonotype was picked up one time. The chain recombines TRBV3-1 with TRBJ1-4; 8 bases agree with TRBD1. Germline-derived CDR1 and CDR2 are LGHDT and YNNKEL (reference sequence). J gave up 3 bases and V 6 bases, and 9 bases lay outside the gene matches. The length of the CDR3 is 16 residues. The CDR3 region has the DNA TGTGCCAGCAGTCCAGGACAGGGAGGAGCTAATGAAAAACTGTTTTTT. Amino acid sequence: CASSPGQGGANEKLFF. Together with reference TRBV3-1 and TRBJ1-4, the CDR3 gives the full variable domain: DTAVSQTPKYLVTQMGNDKSIKCEQNLGHDTMYWYKQDSKKFLKIMFSYNNKELIINETVPNRFSPKSPDKAHLNLHINSLELGDSAVYFCASSPGQGGANEKLFFGSGTQLSVL.

The chain couples TRBV27 to TRBJ2-3; 14 bases fit TRBD2. This CDR3 is 17 amino acids long. CDR1 and CDR2 from the germline V gene are MNHEY and SMNVEV (reference sequence). With V trimmed by 3 bases and J by 4 bases, 6 bases remained unmatched. The CDR3 nucleotides read TGTGCCAGCAGTTTTTTGGGACTAGCGGGAGCCGCAGATACGCAGTATTTT. Translating gives CASSFLGLAGAADTQYF.

This clonotype was seen many times. This rearrangement joins TRBV7-2 to TRBJ2-2; D is ambiguous. Germline assignment: CDR1 SGHTA and CDR2 FQGNSA. The V end lost 2 bases, the J end lost 7 bases, and 14 bases lay between the germline ends. This CDR3 region has 15 residues. The CDR3 protein is CASSLLYFRGGELFF. DNA of the CDR3: TGTGCCAGCAGCTTATTGTATTTCCGTGGCGGGGAGCTGTTTTTT. Combining the CDR3 with reference TRBV7-2 and TRBJ2-2 gives the whole variable domain GAGVSQSPSNKVTEKGKDVELRCDPISGHTALYWYRQSLGQGLEFLIYFQGNSAPDKSGLPSDRFSAERTGGSVSTLTIQRTQQEDSAVYLCASSLLYFRGGELFFGEGSRLTVL.